This T cell receptor (beta chain) was sequenced during a study of vaccination and CD4 T cells after COVID-19 (dated by TCRdb to 2021 to 2024). Regarding the study in general: Every convalescent patient had a positive nasal swab PCR test for SARS-CoV-2, with mild disease in 9 or 10 patients and severe disease in one. Two doses of either the Pfizer-BioNTech BNT162b2 vaccine (n=8) or the Moderna mRNA-1273 vaccine (n=2) were administered to participants. Overlapping spike peptide pools from SARS-CoV-2 and from the common cold coronaviruses HCoV-NL63, HCoV-OC43 and HCoV-229E were used as culture stimuli. Post-vaccine blood samples were obtained a median of roughly 75 days after the second vaccine dose, with a range of 14 to 241 days. Six males and four females were included in the convalescent cohort, with two Hispanic individuals, seven Caucasians, two Asians and one multiracial person represented. The spike-specific CD4+ TCR repertoire was compared before and after mRNA vaccination in approximately 9 COVID-19 convalescent patients and a few infection-naive healthy vaccine recipients. Post-COVID blood samples were collected from convalescent patients a median of around 100 days after diagnosis, with a range of about 35 to 180 days. As controls, cultures received a CEFX viral epitope pool (the positive control), an HIV-1 Nef peptide pool (the negative control), or no peptide at all. General study outcomes and caveats: In convalescent patients, a median roughly 86% of post-vaccine SARS-CoV-2-reactive clones were detected only after vaccination, suggesting vaccine-specific priming. Only a relatively small number of convalescent patients were included in the study, and early timepoints following natural infection were not analyzed. Although the median number of SARS-CoV-2-reactive clonotypes went up from fewer than 25 after infection to some 40 after vaccination, the increase was not significant. Nearly all vaccine-specific clones in convalescent patients (304 of 307) were mono-reactive for SARS-CoV-2 spike rather than cross-reactive with common cold coronaviruses.

Read against the paper, the sample's treatment or condition label means: approximately nine-day PBMC culture with coronavirus spike peptide pools or control peptides (ViraFEST assay). The study used the ViraFEST assay, which expanded antigen-specific T cells with peptide pools and then identified expanded clonotypes by TCR sequencing. The convalescent patients' positive SARS-CoV-2 PCR tests were from March to December 2020, which was before the Alpha, Beta and Delta variants emerged in the United States. PBMCs were cultured at fewer than 2.5 million per well in IMDM supplemented with approximately 5.4% human AB serum and roughly 10 IU/ml IL-2, with 10 ug/ml peptide pools added. On days 3 and 7, half of the culture medium was replaced with fresh IL-2-containing medium. After approximately eleven days of culture, CD4+ T cells were isolated by negative selection with the EasySep CD4+ T cell isolation kit. Ficoll-Paque Plus gradient centrifugation was used to isolate PBMCs from whole blood, and the isolated PBMCs were then either used fresh or cryopreserved at -140C. Culture conditions were generally each tested in triplicate wells.

This clonotype occurred a few times. The specificity of this receptor is unknown. No per-base quality is available; no much larger clone lies one base away. Receptor libraries were prepared by PCR. At the Johns Hopkins FTIC core, DNA from the cultured CD4+ T cells underwent TCR sequencing with the Oncomine TCR Beta short-read assay. Genomic DNA was extracted from the cultured CD4+ T cells with the QIAamp micro DNA kit. Oncomine TCR Beta libraries made from cultured CD4+ T cells were pooled using unique dual indexes and sequenced on an Illumina iSeq 100. Turning to the authors' computational methods: Non-productive sequences were removed, and CDR3s not starting with C, not ending with F or W, or shorter than 7 amino acids were discarded. The MANAFEST web application identified antigen-specific clonotypes by comparing peptide-stimulated wells against reference wells and other culture wells. To be called positive, a clone needed an FDR below 0.05, an odds ratio above 5, and a productive frequency above 0.1% in at least two of three replicate wells. A clonotype counted as cross-reactive if it showed significant expansion both in the SARS-CoV-2 spike wells and in at least one common cold coronavirus spike condition. Using R version 3.6.1, CDR3 homology was evaluated through Levenshtein distances (stringdist) along with unrooted phylogenetic trees (ape). The public reads were reprocessed in TCRdb via fastp at Q25 and MiXCR, keeping in-frame beta chains. Entries are consolidated by CDR3 protein sequence, retaining the most common genes and DNA. These V and J calls are TCRdb output, not the study's own analysis. The sample yields roughly 20,000 distinct CDR3 sequences; around a quarter were counted once. Approximately 11% of the sample is in the top ten clones.

There are 17 amino acids in the CDR3, from cysteine to phenylalanine inclusive. Of the read, only the CDR3 DNA is kept; its 51 bases are in frame from base 1. From V the trimming removes 5 bases and from J it removes 1 base, while the gene matches leave 10 bases of the junction unaccounted for. For CDR1 and CDR2, the germline V gene lists SGHNT and YENEEA. The chain was built from TRBV11-3 and TRBJ1-4; 7 of the junction bases match TRBD1. Sequencing was performed on cultured CD4+ T cells from blood. The sequence was collected from a human donor with COVID-19. The sequenced DNA is TGTGCCAGCAGCGCCAGGGGGGGTGTGGGAACTAATGAAAAACTGTTTTTT. It translates to CASSARGGVGTNEKLFF.